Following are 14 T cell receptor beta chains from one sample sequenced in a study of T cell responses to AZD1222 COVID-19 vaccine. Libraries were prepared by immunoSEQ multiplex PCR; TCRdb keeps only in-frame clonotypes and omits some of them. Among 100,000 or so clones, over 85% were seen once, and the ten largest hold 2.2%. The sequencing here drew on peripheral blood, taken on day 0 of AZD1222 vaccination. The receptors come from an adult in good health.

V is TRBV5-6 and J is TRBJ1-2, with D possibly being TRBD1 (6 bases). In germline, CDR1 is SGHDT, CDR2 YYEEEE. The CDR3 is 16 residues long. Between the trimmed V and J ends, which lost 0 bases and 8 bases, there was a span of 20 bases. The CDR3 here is CASSLGYGHQGFGYTF. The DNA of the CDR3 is TGTGCCAGCAGCTTGGGTTATGGCCACCAGGGGTTCGGCTACACCTTC.

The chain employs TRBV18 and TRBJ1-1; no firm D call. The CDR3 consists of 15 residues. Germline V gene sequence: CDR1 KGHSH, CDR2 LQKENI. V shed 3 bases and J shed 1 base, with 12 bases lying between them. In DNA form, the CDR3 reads TGTGCCAGCTCACCGGATCGTGTCCCGAACACTGAAGCTTTCTTT. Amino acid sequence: CASSPDRVPNTEAFF. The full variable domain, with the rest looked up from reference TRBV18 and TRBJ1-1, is NAGVMQNPRHLVRRRGQEARLRCSPMKGHSHVYWYRQLPEEGLKFMVYLQKENIIDESGMPKERFSAEFPKEGPSILRIQQVVRGDSAAYFCASSPDRVPNTEAFFGQGTRLTVV.

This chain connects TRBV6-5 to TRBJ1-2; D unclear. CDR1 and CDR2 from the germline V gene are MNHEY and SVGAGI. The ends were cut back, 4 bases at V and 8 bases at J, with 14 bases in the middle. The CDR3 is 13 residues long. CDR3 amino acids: CASSFTIGRGYTF. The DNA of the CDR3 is TGTGCCAGCAGTTTCACCATTGGGAGAGGCTACACCTTC.

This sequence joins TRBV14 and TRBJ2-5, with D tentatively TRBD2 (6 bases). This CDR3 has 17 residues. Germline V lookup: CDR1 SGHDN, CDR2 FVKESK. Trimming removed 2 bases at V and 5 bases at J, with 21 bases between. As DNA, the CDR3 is TGTGCCAGCAGCCAAACCCCCTTAGCGGTGGGTGCGGAGACCCAGTACTTC. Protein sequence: CASSQTPLAVGAETQYF.

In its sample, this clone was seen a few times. As DNA, the CDR3 is TGTGCCAGCAACCAGGGGGTCGGGGGCAATCAGCCCCAGCATTTT. Amino acid sequence: CASNQGVGGNQPQHF. This chain uses TRBV6-5 with TRBJ1-5; TRBD1 matches at 7 bases. Germline CDR1 and CDR2: MNHEY and SVGAGI. This CDR3 comprises 15 residues. The V gene end was trimmed by 7 bases and the J gene end by 2 bases; junction bases not matched to a gene: 8.

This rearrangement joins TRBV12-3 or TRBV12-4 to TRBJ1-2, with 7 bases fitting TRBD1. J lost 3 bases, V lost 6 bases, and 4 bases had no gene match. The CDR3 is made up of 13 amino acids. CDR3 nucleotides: TGTGCCAGCAGGAGACAGGGTGACTATGGCTACACCTTC. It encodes CASRRQGDYGYTF.

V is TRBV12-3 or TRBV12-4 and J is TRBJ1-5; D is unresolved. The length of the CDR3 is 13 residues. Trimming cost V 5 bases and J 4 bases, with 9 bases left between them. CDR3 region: CASSLDPNQPQHF. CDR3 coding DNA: TGTGCCAGCAGTCTTGACCCAAATCAGCCCCAGCATTTT.

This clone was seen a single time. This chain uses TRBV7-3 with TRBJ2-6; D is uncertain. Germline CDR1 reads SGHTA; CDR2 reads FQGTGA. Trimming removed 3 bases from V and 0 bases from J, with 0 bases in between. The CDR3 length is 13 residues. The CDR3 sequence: CASSFSGANVLTF. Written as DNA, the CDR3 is TGTGCCAGCAGCTTCTCTGGGGCCAACGTCCTGACTTTC.

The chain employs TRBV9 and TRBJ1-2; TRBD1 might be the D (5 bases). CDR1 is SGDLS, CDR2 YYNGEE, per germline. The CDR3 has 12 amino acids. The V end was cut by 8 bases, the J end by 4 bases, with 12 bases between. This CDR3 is CARRDGGYGYTF. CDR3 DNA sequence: TGTGCCAGGAGGGACGGAGGCTATGGCTACACCTTC.

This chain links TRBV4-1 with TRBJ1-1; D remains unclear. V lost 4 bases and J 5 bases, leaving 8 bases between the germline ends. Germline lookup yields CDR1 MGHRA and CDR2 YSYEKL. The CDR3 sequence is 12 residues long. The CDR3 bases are TGCGCCAGCAGCCTCGGCGAGACTGAAGCTTTCTTT. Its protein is CASSLGETEAFF.

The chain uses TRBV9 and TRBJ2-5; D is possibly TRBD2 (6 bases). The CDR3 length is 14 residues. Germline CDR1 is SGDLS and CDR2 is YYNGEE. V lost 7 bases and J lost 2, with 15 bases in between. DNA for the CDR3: TGTGCCAGCGGCCCCTCGGGAGCGCAAGAGACCCAGTACTTC. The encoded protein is CASGPSGAQETQYF.

Here the CDR3 DNA reads TGTGCCAGCACCTTGCTAGCGAACACCGGGGAGCTGTTTTTT. It specifies CASTLLANTGELFF. This rearrangement joins TRBV2 to TRBJ2-2, with no clear D. Trimming removed 7 bases at V and 0 bases at J, with 9 bases between. CDR3 length equals 14 residues. Germline V CDR1 and CDR2: SNHLY, FYNNEI.

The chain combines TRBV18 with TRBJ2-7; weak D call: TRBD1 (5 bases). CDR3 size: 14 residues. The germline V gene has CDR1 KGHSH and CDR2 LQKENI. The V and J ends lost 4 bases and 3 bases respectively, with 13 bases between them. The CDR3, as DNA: TGTGCCAGCTCACTGTCAGGGTCACGCTACGAGCAGTACTTC. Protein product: CASSLSGSRYEQYF. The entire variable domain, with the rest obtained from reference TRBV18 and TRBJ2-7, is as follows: NAGVMQNPRHLVRRRGQEARLRCSPMKGHSHVYWYRQLPEEGLKFMVYLQKENIIDESGMPKERFSAEFPKEGPSILRIQQVVRGDSAAYFCASSLSGSRYEQYFGPGTRLTVT.

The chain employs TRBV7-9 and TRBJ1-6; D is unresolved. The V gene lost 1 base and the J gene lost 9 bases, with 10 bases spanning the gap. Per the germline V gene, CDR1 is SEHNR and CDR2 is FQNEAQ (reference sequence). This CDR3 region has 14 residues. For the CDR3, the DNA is TGTGCCAGCAGCTTAGAAGGCGTCGGTTCACCCCTCCACTTT. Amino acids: CASSLEGVGSPLHF.